These 19 T cell receptor beta chains share one sample of origin, sequenced in a study. TCRdb passed the RT-PCR reads through MiXCR, listing each CDR3 protein once. Among about 700,000 distinct CDR3 sequences, 13% to 15% were seen once, and the ten largest hold just over 3.5%. Sequencing used memory CD4+ T cells from blood. These receptors were collected from a female donor in good health, serving as a healthy control.

There are a few counts of this clonotype. The genes are TRBV15 and TRBJ1-2, with D perhaps TRBD1 (5 bases). Germline V CDR1 and CDR2: LNHNV, YYDKDF (reference sequence). The V end was cut by 0 bases, the J end by 5 bases, with 13 bases between. The CDR3 has 15 residues. In nucleotides, the CDR3 is TGTGCCACCAGCAGAGATCGTGGGGGAGGGTATGGCTACACCTTC. Its protein product is CATSRDRGGGYGYTF.

The chain links TRBV24-1 to TRBJ2-3; no clear D. V was cut by 0 bases and J by 1 base, with 7 bases left in between. From germline, CDR1 is KGHDR and CDR2 SFDVKD. The CDR3 is 15 amino acids. The CDR3 nucleotides are TGTGCCACCAGTGATTTGAGTTCAGGCACAGATACGCAGTATTTT. Its protein product is CATSDLSSGTDTQYF.

This clonotype was recorded a few times. The rearrangement joins TRBV11-2 to TRBJ1-6; 9 nucleotides align to TRBD1. Germline V CDR1 and CDR2: SGHAT, FQNNGV. Trimming at V came to 8 bases and at J to 0 bases, leaving 5 bases not matched to a gene. CDR3 size: 16 residues. The CDR3 DNA reads TGTGCCAGCCGTGTGGGACAGGGCTCCTATAATTCACCCCTCCACTTT. Protein sequence: CASRVGQGSYNSPLHF. Together with reference TRBV11-2 and TRBJ1-6, the CDR3 gives the full variable domain: EAGVAQSPRYKIIEKRQSVAFWCNPISGHATLYWYQQILGQGPKLLIQFQNNGVVDDSQLPKDRFSAERLKGVDSTLKIQPAKLEDSAVYLCASRVGQGSYNSPLHFGNGTRLTVT.

In this sample, this clonotype turned up a few times. The chain combines TRBV10-3 with TRBJ2-5; the D is unclear. V was trimmed by 0 bases and J by 5 bases, leaving 7 bases between them. Per germline, CDR1 ENHRY and CDR2 SYGVKD. This CDR3 spans 13 amino acids. The CDR3 loop is CAISESYTETQYF. The DNA of the CDR3 is TGTGCCATCAGTGAGTCCTATACCGAGACCCAGTACTTC.

This clonotype was detected ten times or more. The chain has TRBV20-1 and TRBJ2-3; D is possibly TRBD2 (6 bases). Trimming shortened V by 6 bases and J by 3 bases, and 19 bases separated the two germline ends. The CDR3 contains 15 residues. CDR1 is DFQATT, CDR2 SNEGSKA, per germline (reference sequence). The CDR3 here is CSALAGLHPTDTQYF. The CDR3 region has the DNA TGCAGTGCCCTCGCGGGACTGCATCCGACAGATACGCAGTATTTT.

This clonotype was observed a few times. The V and J genes are TRBV20-1 and TRBJ2-7; D uncertain. The CDR3 is made up of 11 amino acids. Per the germline V gene, CDR1 is DFQATT and CDR2 is SNEGSKA (reference sequence). The CDR3 sequence is CSPLISYEQYF. In nucleotides, the CDR3 is TGCAGCCCTTTAATTTCCTACGAGCAGTACTTC.

This clonotype was observed a handful of times. The chain joins TRBV24-1 to TRBJ1-1; D unresolved. V shed 2 bases and J shed 4 bases, with 13 bases lying between them. Germline CDR1 and CDR2: KGHDR and SFDVKD. The CDR3 is 15 amino acids. The CDR3 sequence: CATSDSSYGATEAFF. The CDR3 DNA reads as TGTGCCACCAGTGATTCCTCATACGGAGCCACTGAAGCTTTCTTT.

This clonotype was recorded many times. The chain carries TRBV7-3 and TRBJ1-1; possibly TRBD1 for D (5 bases). The CDR3 runs 14 residues. V shed 5 bases and J shed 7 bases, with 17 bases lying between them. The V gene's germline CDR1 is SGHTA and CDR2 FQGTGA. CDR3 sequence (DNA): TGTGCCAGCAGCCCCACAACAGGAGCCCTTGAAGCTTTCTTT. Protein sequence: CASSPTTGALEAFF.

The chain couples TRBV20-1 to TRBJ1-5; TRBD1 agrees at 9 bases. Germline V gives CDR1 DFQATT, CDR2 SNEGSKA (reference sequence). This CDR3 region has 14 residues. V lost 5 bases, J lost 5 bases, and 7 bases stayed unmatched. The CDR3 sequence is CSASPGQGDQPQHF. The CDR3 region has the DNA TGCAGTGCTTCCCCGGGACAGGGTGATCAGCCCCAGCATTTT.

This chain links TRBV28 with TRBJ1-2; the match to TRBD1 covers 11 bases. This CDR3 is built from 14 residues. After removal of 5 bases from V and 6 bases from J, the junction contained 5 bases not matched to a gene. Germline loops: CDR1 MDHEN, CDR2 SYDVKM. The CDR3 nucleotides read TGTGCCAGCAGTGCGCCGGGACAGGGGGATGGCTACACCTTC. Translation: CASSAPGQGDGYTF.

In its sample, this clonotype was seen once. This rearrangement joins TRBV28 to TRBJ1-5; D uncertain. Germline-derived CDR1 and CDR2 are MDHEN and SYDVKM. The length of the CDR3 is 12 residues. Between the trimmed V and J ends, which lost 4 bases and 5 bases, there was a span of 6 bases. CDR3 nucleotide sequence: TGTGCCAGCAGTTCCTCATATCAGCCCCAGCATTTT. This gives the protein CASSSSYQPQHF.

This chain links TRBV7-9 with TRBJ1-5; D not certain. The germline V gene has CDR1 SEHNR and CDR2 FQNEAQ (reference sequence). Trimming shortened V by 3 bases and J by 7 bases, and 10 bases separated the two germline ends. The CDR3 loop spans 13 amino acids. CDR3 coding DNA: TGTGCCAGCAGCTTCGACGGTGGGCAGCCCCAGCATTTT. This gives the protein CASSFDGGQPQHF.

There are many counts of this clonotype. This sequence joins TRBV4-1 and TRBJ2-7; D call uncertain. Germline V gene sequence: CDR1 MGHRA, CDR2 YSYEKL. The CDR3 loop spans 15 amino acids. Trimming left V 2 bases short and J 5 bases short, with 16 bases between. The CDR3 nucleotides read TGCGCCAGCAGCCAAAAGACCCCCGGAGCCCACGAGCAGTACTTC. This translates into CASSQKTPGAHEQYF.

This clonotype was detected many times. Its ends do not fully match the called genes, so a read error is possible. The gene calls are TRBV12-3 or TRBV12-4 and TRBJ2-3; 8 bases are shared with TRBD2. The CDR3 consists of 14 residues. CDR3 sequence reads: CASSRRTSTDTQYF. The CDR3 DNA reads TGTGCCAGCAGTCGACGGACTAGCACGGATACGCAGTATTTT.

V and J are TRBV24-1 and TRBJ2-1; D unclear. Trimming removed 4 bases at V and 11 bases at J, with 14 bases between. The CDR3 totals 13 residues. CDR1 is KGHDR and CDR2 is SFDVKD in the germline V gene. CDR3 nucleotide sequence: TGTGCCACCAGTGAGATCGACTGGTCTCAGCAGTTCTTC. Protein: CATSEIDWSQQFF.

This clonotype was seen repeatedly, ten times or more. CDR3 DNA sequence: TGCGCCAGCCATTGGGGCGGAGACGGGTACGAGCAGTACTTC. It encodes CASHWGGDGYEQYF. The rearrangement uses TRBV5-1 and TRBJ2-7, with D possibly matching TRBD1 (5 bases). Trimming took off 7 bases at V and 4 bases at J, with 18 bases between the two ends. This CDR3 has 14 residues. CDR1 and CDR2 (germline): SGHRS, YFSETQ.

V and J are TRBV6-5 and TRBJ2-1; TRBD2 agrees at 8 bases. Germline CDR1 reads MNHEY; CDR2 reads SVGAGI. J gave up 11 bases and V 2 bases, and 14 bases lay outside the gene matches. The CDR3 totals 16 residues. The CDR3 here is CASSYREGAGEHKQFF. CDR3 in DNA: TGTGCCAGCAGTTACCGCGAAGGAGCGGGAGAGCACAAGCAGTTCTTC.

The V call is TRBV6-4, the J call TRBJ1-1; D is unresolved. This CDR3 is 12 amino acids long. Between the trimmed V and J ends, which lost 9 bases and 1 base, there was a span of 9 bases. CDR1 MRHNA and CDR2 SNTAGT come from the germline V gene. The chain's CDR3 is CARLTENTEAFF. CDR3 DNA sequence: TGTGCCAGACTCACAGAGAACACTGAAGCTTTCTTT.

This clonotype turned up a few times. The chain is built from TRBV6-2 or TRBV6-3 and TRBJ2-2, with TRBD1 identical over 8 bases. Germline V gene sequence: CDR1 MNHEY, CDR2 SVGEGT. The trim removed 2 bases at V and 6 bases at J, leaving 8 bases unmatched. CDR3 size: 16 residues. The CDR3 region is CASSYRAGGSSGELFF. The CDR3 coding sequence is TGTGCCAGCAGTTACAGGGCAGGGGGCTCGTCCGGGGAGCTGTTTTTT.